The present T cell receptor (beta chain) was sequenced within a study of radiotherapy plus CTLA-4 blockade in lung cancer. The wider study: Disease control was achieved by approximately 30% of patients, and objective responses by about 17%.

Overall study findings and caveats: Blood-borne expansion of tumor-derived TCR clones followed radiotherapy plus ipilimumab.

Here immunoSEQ multiplex PCR was the method, and the copy in TCRdb shows in-frame clones only, minus some. The sample records tens of thousands of clones, around 70% being singletons. With ipilimumab providing CTLA-4 blockade, focal radiation was administered to patients who had chemo-refractory metastatic non-small-cell lung cancer. The CDR3 runs 13 residues. In germline, CDR1 is SGHDT, CDR2 YYEEEE. V was clipped by 2 bases and J by 7 bases, with 12 bases between them. With respect to this clone: Its antigen remains unidentified.

The receptor was isolated from a human donor with non-small cell lung cancer that progressed on radiotherapy plus ipilimumab. This chain links TRBV5-6 with TRBJ1-2; perhaps TRBD1 as D (5 bases). The material sequenced was peripheral blood, taken from a patient treated with radiotherapy plus ipilimumab. CDR3 nucleotide sequence: TGTGCCAGCAGCTTCGGAGGGGCTTCTGGCTACACCTTC. Translating gives CASSFGGASGYTF.